These T cell receptor beta chains were read from a single sample in a study of T cells expressing NK-cell markers. TCRdb reprocessed the 5' RACE reads, with one entry per CDR3 protein and no DNA. The table for this sample gives about 540,000 distinct CDR3 sequences. The specimen was blood T cells: a sorted CD56 or NKG2C T cell subset, CD4+ or CD8+ T cells, or bulk PBMC T cells (not recorded which). These receptors were taken from a man in his late teens or twenties in good health. Each CDR3 is given with its conserved first and last residue. Each record gives: J gene, V gene, CDR3 protein.

TRBJ2-1,TRBV3-1,CASKELAGAGEQFF
TRBJ1-5,TRBV6-5,CASSHTSQGVVQPQHF
TRBJ2-3,TRBV18,CASSVGRTTDTQYF
TRBJ2-3,TRBV12-3/TRBV12-4,CASSHVSGSSTDTQYF
TRBJ1-3,TRBV10-3,CAASGGTPGNTIYF
TRBJ2-1,TRBV28,CASSHQGGAREARYSYNEQFF
TRBJ2-1,TRBV28,CASSLPGLAGSRQFF
TRBJ2-1,TRBV7-9,CASSLAGSNDEQFF
TRBJ1-2,TRBV11-2,CASSLDLMGQGNYGYTF
TRBJ2-1,TRBV18,CASSPWTADNEQFF
TRBJ2-5,TRBV20-1,CSARDHGGTQETQYF
TRBJ1-1,TRBV30,CAWSYSGPFEAFF
TRBJ1-5,TRBV27,CASSSTGTNQPQHF
TRBJ2-3,TRBV6-5,CASKLYSRRGPDTQYF
TRBJ2-7,TRBV11-1,CASSLFGRSYEQYF
TRBJ1-4,TRBV20-1,CSARDTKGERNEKLFF
TRBJ1-5,TRBV30,CAWARYGNQPQHF
TRBJ2-5,TRBV3-1,CASSHPWREEGNAEGETQYF
TRBJ1-3,TRBV12-3/TRBV12-4,CASSRDREAGNTIYF
TRBJ2-3,TRBV2,CASRGYRGTSTDTQYF
TRBJ2-7,TRBV6-5,CASSSMGQGFEQYF
TRBJ1-3,TRBV2,CAHGRVFGNTIYF
TRBJ2-1,TRBV30,CAGNGNNEQFF
TRBJ2-5,TRBV25-1,CASSAFGQQETQYF
TRBJ1-1,TRBV9,CASSVGLGTTDTEAFF
TRBJ2-5,TRBV5-1,CASSSPGQLIQETQYF
TRBJ2-1,TRBV4-1,CASSQETGSSYNEQFF
TRBJ2-1,TRBV29-1,CSVGREGLGNEQFF
TRBJ2-2,TRBV3-1,CASRKTHGELFF
TRBJ2-1,TRBV20-1,CSARELTPGEQFF
TRBJ2-1,TRBV5-1,CASSSTGGVWDEQFF
TRBJ1-4,TRBV18,CASSPSLGEEKLFF
TRBJ2-5,TRBV7-2,CASSPSVMRGQETQYF
TRBJ1-4,TRBV20-1,CSAPRQGRNEKLFF
TRBJ2-7,TRBV7-8,CASSPRPGIVSNEQYF
TRBJ2-1,TRBV29-1,CSISESGRDYNEQFF
TRBJ2-5,TRBV11-2,CASSHGTSGSGETQYF
TRBJ2-1,TRBV4-3,CASSQESLAGGRNEQFF
TRBJ2-6,TRBV10-3,CAIGLTGGGANVLTF
TRBJ2-3,TRBV20-1,CSVREIADTQYF
TRBJ1-2,TRBV6-5,CASRPGTEGNYGYTF
TRBJ1-2,TRBV12-3/TRBV12-4,CASSLSGIGGYTF
TRBJ2-3,TRBV4-3,CASSQDFVSTDTQYF
TRBJ2-7,TRBV29-1,CSVGGQKDYEQYF
TRBJ2-7,TRBV12-3/TRBV12-4,CASSATQLTGRYEQYF
TRBJ2-2,TRBV12-3/TRBV12-4,CASSPAGQVTGELFF
TRBJ2-6,TRBV30,CAWTGANVLTF
TRBJ2-7,TRBV29-1,CSVAPRDSRGEQYF
TRBJ2-1,TRBV7-9,CASSSTGSQFF
TRBJ1-1,TRBV5-1,CASSLPRDRGVRTEAFF
TRBJ2-2,TRBV4-3,CASSGTPKTGELFF
TRBJ2-3,TRBV20-1,CSATVQDTQYF
TRBJ2-4,TRBV6-5,CASRPSAMRAKNIQYF
TRBJ2-1,TRBV3-1,CASSMMARQNEQFF
TRBJ2-1,TRBV6-2/TRBV6-3,CASSYSIGTTPTGNEQFF
TRBJ2-2,TRBV10-3,CAISGKSRTGEITNTGELFF
TRBJ2-2,TRBV12-3/TRBV12-4,CASTPRAAGELFF
TRBJ2-5,TRBV12-3/TRBV12-4,CASSRTSGRVWETQYF
TRBJ2-7,TRBV7-2,CASSLAMSGPAYEQYF